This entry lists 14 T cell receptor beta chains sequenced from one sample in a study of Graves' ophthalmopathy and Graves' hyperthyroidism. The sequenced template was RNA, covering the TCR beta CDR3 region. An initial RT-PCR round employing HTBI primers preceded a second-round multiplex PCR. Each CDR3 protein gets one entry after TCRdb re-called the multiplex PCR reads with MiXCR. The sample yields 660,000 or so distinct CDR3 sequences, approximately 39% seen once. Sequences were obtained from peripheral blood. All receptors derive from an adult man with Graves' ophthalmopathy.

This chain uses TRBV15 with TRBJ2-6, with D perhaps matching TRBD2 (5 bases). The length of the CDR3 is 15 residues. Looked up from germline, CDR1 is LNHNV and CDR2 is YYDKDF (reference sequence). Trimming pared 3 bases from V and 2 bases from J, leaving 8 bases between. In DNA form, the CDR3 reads TGTGCCACCAGCAGTCGGGGAACTGGGGCCAACGTCCTGACTTTC. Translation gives CATSSRGTGANVLTF.

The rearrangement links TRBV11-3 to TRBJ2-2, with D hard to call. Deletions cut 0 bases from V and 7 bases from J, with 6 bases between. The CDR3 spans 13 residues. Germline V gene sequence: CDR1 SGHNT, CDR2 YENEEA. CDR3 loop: CASSLDMLGELFF. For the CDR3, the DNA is TGTGCCAGCAGCTTAGATATGCTCGGGGAGCTGTTTTTT.

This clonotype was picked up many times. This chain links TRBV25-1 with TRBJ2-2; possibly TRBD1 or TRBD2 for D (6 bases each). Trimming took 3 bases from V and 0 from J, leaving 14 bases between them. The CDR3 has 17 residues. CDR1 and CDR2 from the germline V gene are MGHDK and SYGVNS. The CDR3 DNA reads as TGTGCCAGCAGTGATCTCGGGGGCTACGCGAACACCGGGGAGCTGTTTTTT. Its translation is CASSDLGGYANTGELFF.

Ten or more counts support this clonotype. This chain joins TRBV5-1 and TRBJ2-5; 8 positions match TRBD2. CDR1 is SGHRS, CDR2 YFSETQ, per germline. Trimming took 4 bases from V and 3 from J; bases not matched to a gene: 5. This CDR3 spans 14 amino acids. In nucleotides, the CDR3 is TGCGCCAGCAGCAACAGCGGGGGTAAAGAGACCCAGTACTTC. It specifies CASSNSGGKETQYF.

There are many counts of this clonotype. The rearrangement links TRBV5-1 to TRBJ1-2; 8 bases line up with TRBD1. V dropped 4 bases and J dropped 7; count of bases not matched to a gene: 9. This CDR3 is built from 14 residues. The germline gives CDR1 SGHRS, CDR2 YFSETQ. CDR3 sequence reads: CASSTWSGGRGYTF. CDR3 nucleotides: TGCGCCAGCAGCACCTGGTCAGGGGGCCGTGGCTACACCTTC.

The CDR3 loop is CASSVEADISEAFF. For the CDR3, the DNA is TGTGCCAGCAGCGTAGAGGCGGATATCTCTGAAGCTTTCTTT. V gene TRBV9 combines with J gene TRBJ1-1, with D unclear. Looked up from germline, CDR1 is SGDLS and CDR2 is YYNGEE. V was trimmed by 0 bases and J by 6 bases, leaving 12 bases between them. The length of the CDR3 is 14 residues.

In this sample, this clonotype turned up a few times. CDR3 sequence (DNA): TGCGCCAGCAGCCCCCCGGGACATACTAACACTGAAGCTTTCTTT. It codes for CASSPPGHTNTEAFF. The chain has TRBV5-1 and TRBJ1-1; a possible D gene is TRBD1 (6 bases). CDR3 size: 15 residues. Germline values: CDR1 SGHRS, CDR2 YFSETQ. Trimming stripped 4 bases from V and 2 bases from J, with 15 bases between.

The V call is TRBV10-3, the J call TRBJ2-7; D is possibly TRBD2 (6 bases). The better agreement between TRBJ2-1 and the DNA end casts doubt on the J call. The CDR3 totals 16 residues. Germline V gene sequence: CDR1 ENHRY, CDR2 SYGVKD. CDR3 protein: CAISDRGGKSYNEQFF. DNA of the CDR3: TGTGCCATCAGTGATCGTGGCGGGAAATCTTACAATGAGCAGTTCTTC.

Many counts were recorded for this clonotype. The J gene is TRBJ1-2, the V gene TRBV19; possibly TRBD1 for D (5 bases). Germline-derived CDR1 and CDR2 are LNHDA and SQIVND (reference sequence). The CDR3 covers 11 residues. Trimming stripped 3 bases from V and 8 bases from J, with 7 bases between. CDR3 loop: CASSIGGGYTF. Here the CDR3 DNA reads TGTGCCAGTAGTATTGGGGGGGGCTACACCTTC.

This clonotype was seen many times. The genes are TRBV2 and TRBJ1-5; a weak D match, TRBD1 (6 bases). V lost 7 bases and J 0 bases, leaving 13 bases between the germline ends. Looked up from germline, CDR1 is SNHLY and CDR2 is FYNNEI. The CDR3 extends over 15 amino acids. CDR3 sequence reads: CASTYQQGSNQPQHF. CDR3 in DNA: TGTGCCAGCACCTATCAACAGGGTAGCAATCAGCCCCAGCATTTT.

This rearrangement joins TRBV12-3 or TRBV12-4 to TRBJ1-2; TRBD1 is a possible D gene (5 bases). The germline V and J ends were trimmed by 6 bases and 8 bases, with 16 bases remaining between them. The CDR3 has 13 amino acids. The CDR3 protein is CASSPEGTSGYTF. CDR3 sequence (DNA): TGTGCCAGCAGCCCCGAGGGGACTAGCGGCTACACCTTC.

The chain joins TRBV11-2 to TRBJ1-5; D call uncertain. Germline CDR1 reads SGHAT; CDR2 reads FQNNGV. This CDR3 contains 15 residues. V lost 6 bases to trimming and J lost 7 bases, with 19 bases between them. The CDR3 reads CASRAGGTYEQPQHF. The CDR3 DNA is TGTGCCAGCAGAGCGGGAGGCACTTACGAGCAGCCCCAGCATTTT.

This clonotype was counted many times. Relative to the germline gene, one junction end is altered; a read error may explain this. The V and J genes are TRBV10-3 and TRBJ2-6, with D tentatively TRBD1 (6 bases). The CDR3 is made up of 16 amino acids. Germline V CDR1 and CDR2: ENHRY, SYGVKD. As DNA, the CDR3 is TGTGCCAGCAGTGTGCGCTACAGGGCCGGGGCCAACGTCCTGACTTTC. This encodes CASSVRYRAGANVLTF.

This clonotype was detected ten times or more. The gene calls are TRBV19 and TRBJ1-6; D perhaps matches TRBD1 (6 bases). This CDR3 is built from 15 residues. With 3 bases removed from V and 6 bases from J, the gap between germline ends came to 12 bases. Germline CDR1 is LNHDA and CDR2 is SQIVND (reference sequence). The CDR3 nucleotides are TGTGCCAGTAGTATCGGGACACCCGGTAATTCACCCCTCCACTTT. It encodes CASSIGTPGNSPLHF.